The text below deals with one TCR beta chain. Other nucleotide sequences from this sample produce the same CDR3. This CDR3 is 13 amino acids long. V dropped 5 bases and J dropped 3 bases, with 11 bases sitting between them. CDR1 and CDR2 (germline): SGHTA, FQGTGA. Method: immunoSEQ multiplex PCR; TCRdb's copy keeps in-frame clones and lacks some. The sample comprises hundreds of thousands of clones, 70% to 90% of which are singletons, and around 0.8% rests with the top ten. This record belongs to a study of cytomegalovirus exposure and HLA in healthy donors. This chain uses TRBV7-3 with TRBJ2-7; maybe TRBD2 (5 bases). This clonotype was sampled from a woman aged 18-35 years in good health and CMV-seronegative. The specimen sequenced was PBMCs. The CDR3 spells CASSPPGSYEQYF. The DNA for the CDR3 is TGTGCCAGCAGCCCCCCGGGGAGCTACGAGCAGTACTTC.